This T cell receptor (beta chain) came from a study of human CD4 T cells and Enterobacteriaceae. The CDR3 contains 15 residues. Germline CDR1 reads SGHNT; CDR2 reads YYREEE (reference sequence). Deletions cut 3 bases from V and 6 bases from J, with 16 bases between. A word on this clone: Its matching antigen is unknown.

TCRdb's copy holds only in-frame clones and misses some; the assay was immunoSEQ multiplex PCR. In the table there are about 29,000 clones, 70% to 85% of which are singletons. All CD4+ cells other than CD45RA+CCR7+CD95- naive cells were sorted as memory, over 98% pure. Blood from healthy donors was obtained in Switzerland from donation centers. Study results and caveats: Matching to same-donor CFSE-low cultures alone inferred ex vivo clonotype reactivity.

The gene calls are TRBV5-4 and TRBJ2-1, with a tentative D call TRBD1 (5 bases). The sample was memory CD4+ T cells from blood. The receptor's source is a human donor in good health. The CDR3 sequence is CASSSPRTYPNEQFF. The CDR3 nucleotides are TGTGCCAGCAGCTCACCACGGACATACCCCAATGAGCAGTTCTTC.